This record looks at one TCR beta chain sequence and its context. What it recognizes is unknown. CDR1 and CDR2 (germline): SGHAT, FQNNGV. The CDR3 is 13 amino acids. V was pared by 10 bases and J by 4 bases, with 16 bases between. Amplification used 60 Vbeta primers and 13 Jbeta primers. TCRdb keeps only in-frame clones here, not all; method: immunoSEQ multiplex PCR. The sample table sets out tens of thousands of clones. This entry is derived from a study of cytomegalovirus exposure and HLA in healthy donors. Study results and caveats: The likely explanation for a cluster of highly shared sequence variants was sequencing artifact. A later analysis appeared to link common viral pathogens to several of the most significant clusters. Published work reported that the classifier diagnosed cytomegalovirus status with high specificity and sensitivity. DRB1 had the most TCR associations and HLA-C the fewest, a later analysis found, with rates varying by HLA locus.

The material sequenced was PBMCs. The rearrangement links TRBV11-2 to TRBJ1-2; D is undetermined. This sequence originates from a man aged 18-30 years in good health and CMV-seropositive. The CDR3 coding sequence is TGTGCCACCGGAGGAGGGATCAGCTATGGCTACACCTTC. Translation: CATGGGISYGYTF.